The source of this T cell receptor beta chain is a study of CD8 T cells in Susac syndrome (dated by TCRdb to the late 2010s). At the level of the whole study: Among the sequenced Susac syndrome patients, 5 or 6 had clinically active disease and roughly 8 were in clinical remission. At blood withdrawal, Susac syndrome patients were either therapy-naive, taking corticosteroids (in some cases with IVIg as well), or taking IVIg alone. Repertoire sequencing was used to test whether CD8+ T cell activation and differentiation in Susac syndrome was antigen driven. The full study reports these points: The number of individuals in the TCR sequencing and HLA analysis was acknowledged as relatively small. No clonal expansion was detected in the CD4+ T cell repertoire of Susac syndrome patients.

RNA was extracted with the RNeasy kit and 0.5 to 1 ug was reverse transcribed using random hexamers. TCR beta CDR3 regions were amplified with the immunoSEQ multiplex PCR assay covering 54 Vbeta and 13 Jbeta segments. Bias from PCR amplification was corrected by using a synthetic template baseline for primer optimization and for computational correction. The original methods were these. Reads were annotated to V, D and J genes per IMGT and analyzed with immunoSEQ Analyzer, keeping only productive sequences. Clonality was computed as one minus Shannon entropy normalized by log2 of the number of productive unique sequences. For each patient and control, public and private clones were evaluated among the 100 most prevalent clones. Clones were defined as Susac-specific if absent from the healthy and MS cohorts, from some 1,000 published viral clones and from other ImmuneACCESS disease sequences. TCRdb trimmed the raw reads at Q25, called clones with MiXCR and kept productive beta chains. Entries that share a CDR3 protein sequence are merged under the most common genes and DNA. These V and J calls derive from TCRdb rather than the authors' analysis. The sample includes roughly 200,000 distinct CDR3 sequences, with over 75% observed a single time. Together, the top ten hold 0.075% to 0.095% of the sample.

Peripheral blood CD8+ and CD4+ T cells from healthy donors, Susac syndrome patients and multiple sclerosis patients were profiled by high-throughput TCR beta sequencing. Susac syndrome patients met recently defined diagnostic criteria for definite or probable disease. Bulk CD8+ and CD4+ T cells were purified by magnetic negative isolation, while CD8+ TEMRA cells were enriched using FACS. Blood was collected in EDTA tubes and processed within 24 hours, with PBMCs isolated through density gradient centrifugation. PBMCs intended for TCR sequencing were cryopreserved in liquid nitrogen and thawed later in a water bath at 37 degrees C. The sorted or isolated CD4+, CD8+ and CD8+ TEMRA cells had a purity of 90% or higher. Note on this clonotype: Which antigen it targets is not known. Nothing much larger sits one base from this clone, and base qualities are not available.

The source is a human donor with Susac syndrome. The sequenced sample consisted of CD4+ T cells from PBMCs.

In nucleotides, the sequence is TGTGCCAGCAGTTCCGAACTAAAGGGGTACTATGGCTACACCTTC. Its amino acids are CASSSELKGYYGYTF. Recombination connected TRBV12-3 or TRBV12-4 to TRBJ1-2; TRBD1 could be the D gene, as 5 bases match. There are 15 amino acids in the CDR3, from cysteine to phenylalanine inclusive. The CDR3 DNA has 45 bases and is translated from base 1. Trimming removed 4 bases from V and 3 bases from J, leaving 15 bases between the germline ends.